The present TCR beta chain was sequenced within a study of blood T cells in healthy people across ages. Overall study findings and caveats: Donor CMV infection status was unknown, possibly confounding age-related changes in expanded clonotypes. Estimates based on one million T cells were treated as lower bounds. It was the long-lived donors that had more naive CD4+ cells and higher diversity than aged donors.

The germline V and J ends were trimmed by 6 bases and 0 bases, with 11 bases remaining between them. Germline V CDR1 and CDR2: ENHRY, SYGVKD. The CDR3 consists of 14 residues. Alongside a J-beta primer mix, a sample-barcoded 5' primer served in a second PCR lasting about 6 to 11 cycles. Each of the cDNA molecules was tagged by a template-switch adaptor with 12 random nucleotides. TCRdb analysed the 5' RACE reads with MiXCR anew, one entry per CDR3 protein. The table lists 1,500,000 or so distinct CDR3 sequences, approximately 42% of them singletons, with under 5% in the top ten. To note about this clonotype: Its matching antigen is unknown.

The V call is TRBV10-3, the J call TRBJ1-2; D is perhaps TRBD1 (5 bases). Sequencing was carried out using blood. The sequence was collected from a woman aged 18-35 years in good health. As DNA, the CDR3 is TGTGCCATCAGGGCGACAGCTTCTAACTATGGCTACACCTTC. Translated: CAIRATASNYGYTF.